This T cell receptor beta chain emerged from a study of blood T cell repertoires in COVID-19. Study-wide background: Samples of COVID-19 (acute and convalescent) were obtained from the United States, Italy and Spain.

Original processing notes: Estimation of nucleated cell counts was performed using reference gene primer amplification. The protocol was immunoSEQ multiplex PCR, while the TCRdb copy is restricted to in-frame clones and leaves out a portion. V and J calls and clone size come straight from that table; D and trimming were deduced from the DNA. The sample lists about 110,000 clones; over 65% were seen once. This CDR3 region has 14 residues. Germline V gives CDR1 SGHNT, CDR2 YYREEE (reference sequence). Trimming removed 2 bases at V and 3 bases at J, with 12 bases between. This TCR was sampled from a woman aged 55-69 years with acute or convalescent COVID-19. Material for sequencing was peripheral blood. The gene calls are TRBV5-4 and TRBJ2-7; D call uncertain. In nucleotides, the CDR3 is TGTGCCAGCAGCTTCTTTGAGCTACGCTACGAGCAGTACTTC. The encoded protein is CASSFFELRYEQYF.